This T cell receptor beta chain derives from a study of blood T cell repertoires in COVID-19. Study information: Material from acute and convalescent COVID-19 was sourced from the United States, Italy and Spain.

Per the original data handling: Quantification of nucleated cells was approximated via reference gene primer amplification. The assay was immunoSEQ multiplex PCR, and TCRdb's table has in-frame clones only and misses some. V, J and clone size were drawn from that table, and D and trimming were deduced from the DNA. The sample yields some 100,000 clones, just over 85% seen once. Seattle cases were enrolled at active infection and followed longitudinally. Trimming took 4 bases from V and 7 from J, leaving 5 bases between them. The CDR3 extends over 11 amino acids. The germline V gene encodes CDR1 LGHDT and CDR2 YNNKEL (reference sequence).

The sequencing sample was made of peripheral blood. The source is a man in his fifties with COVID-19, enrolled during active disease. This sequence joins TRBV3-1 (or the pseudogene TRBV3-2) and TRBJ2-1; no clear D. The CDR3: CASSLRNEQFF. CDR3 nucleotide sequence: TGTGCCAGCAGCCTGCGGAATGAGCAGTTCTTC.